The 5 T cell receptor beta chains listed next were all sequenced from one sample in a study of early T cells in non-severe SARS-CoV-2 infection. Using its own MiXCR run on the 5' RACE reads, TCRdb lists one record per CDR3 protein. This repertoire shows about 83,000 distinct CDR3 sequences, around an eighth found once; its top ten account for approximately 7%. Sequenced sample: whole blood. Receptor source: an adult who was a healthcare worker with PCR-confirmed SARS-CoV-2 infection or an uninfected control (not recorded which).

The chain recombines TRBV2 with TRBJ1-2, with 8 bases that match TRBD1. Germline V gives CDR1 SNHLY, CDR2 FYNNEI. The trim removed 0 bases at V and 8 bases at J, leaving 5 bases unmatched. The CDR3 covers 14 residues. The CDR3 sequence is CASSEADRGRGYTF. The CDR3 bases are TGTGCCAGCAGTGAAGCCGACAGGGGAAGAGGCTACACCTTC.

A few counts support this clonotype. The rearrangement uses TRBV5-6 and TRBJ2-3; D is unclear. CDR3 length: 13 amino acids. The V and J ends lost 4 bases and 6 bases respectively, with 12 bases between them. CDR1 and CDR2 (germline): SGHDT, YYEEEE. The CDR3 sequence is CASSQPWADTQYF. The CDR3, as DNA: TGTGCCAGCAGCCAACCGTGGGCGGATACGCAGTATTTT.

The chain combines TRBV18 with TRBJ2-6; no definite D call. The CDR3 has 13 amino acids. V was shortened by 8 bases and J by 0 bases, with 5 bases between the two germline ends. Germline lookup yields CDR1 KGHSH and CDR2 LQKENI. As DNA, the CDR3 is TGTGCCAGCCAGAGCTCTGGGGCCAACGTCCTGACTTTC. It codes for CASQSSGANVLTF.

CDR3 bases: TGTGCCAGCAGCCAAGATCTGACTAGCGGCTCCTACGAGCAGTACTTC. Amino acids: CASSQDLTSGSYEQYF. This rearrangement joins TRBV3-1 to TRBJ2-7; 9 positions agree with TRBD2. V was pared by 0 bases and J by 0 bases, with 3 bases of the junction left unmatched. The CDR3 is 16 amino acids. Germline V gives CDR1 LGHDT, CDR2 YNNKEL (reference sequence).

This rearrangement joins TRBV30 to TRBJ1-5, with a possible D match to TRBD1 (6 bases). CDR1 and CDR2 from the germline V gene are GTSNPN and SVGIG (reference sequence). There are 12 residues in the CDR3. CDR3 region: CASGGPGQPQHF. CDR3 DNA: TGTGCTTCTGGGGGGCCTGGGCAGCCCCAGCATTTT. Using reference TRBV30 and TRBJ1-5 for the parts outside the CDR3, the full variable domain is SQTIHQWPATLVQPVGSPLSLECTVEGTSNPNLYWYRQAAGRGLQLLFYSVGIGQISSEVPQNLSASRPQDRQFILSSKKLLLSDSGFYLCASGGPGQPQHFGDGTRLSIL.